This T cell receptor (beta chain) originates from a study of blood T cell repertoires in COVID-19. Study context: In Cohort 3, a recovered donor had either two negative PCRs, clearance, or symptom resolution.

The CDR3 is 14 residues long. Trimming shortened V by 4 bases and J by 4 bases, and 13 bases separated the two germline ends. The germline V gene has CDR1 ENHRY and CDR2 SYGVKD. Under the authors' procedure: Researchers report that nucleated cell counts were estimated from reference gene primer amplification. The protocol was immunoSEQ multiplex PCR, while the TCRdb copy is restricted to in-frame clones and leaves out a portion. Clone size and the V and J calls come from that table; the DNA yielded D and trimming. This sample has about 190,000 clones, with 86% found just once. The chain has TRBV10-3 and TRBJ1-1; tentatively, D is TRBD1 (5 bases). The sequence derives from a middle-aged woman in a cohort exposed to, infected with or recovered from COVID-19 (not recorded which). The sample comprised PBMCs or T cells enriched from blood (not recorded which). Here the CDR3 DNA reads TGTGCCATCAGTGCGAACGGACAATCCACTGAAGCTTTCTTT. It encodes CAISANGQSTEAFF.